The next 22 T cell receptor beta chains were all read from a single sample in a study of PD-L1 blockade in urothelial cancer. TCRdb keeps only in-frame clones here, not all; method: immunoSEQ multiplex PCR. The sample shows approximately 70,000 clones, 85% to 90% of them seen only once. Specimen: PBMCs, collected around atezolizumab (anti-PD-L1) treatment. The receptors originated from a man in his 60s with urothelial cancer.

Here the CDR3 DNA reads TGTGCCAGCAGCCCGCAGCGGGGCCCCGGGGAGCTGTTTTTT. Translated: CASSPQRGPGELFF. The rearrangement links TRBV4-2 to TRBJ2-2, with 7 bases identical to TRBD2. The CDR3 consists of 14 residues. The junction had 5 bases not matched to a gene; V was cut back by 4 bases and J by 6 bases. The germline gives CDR1 LGHNA, CDR2 YNFKEQ.

The chain links TRBV18 to TRBJ1-2, with D perhaps TRBD1 (6 bases). V was trimmed by 3 bases and J by 0 bases, leaving 11 bases between them. Per germline, CDR1 KGHSH and CDR2 LQKENI. CDR3 length: 15 residues. CDR3 residues: CASSPADRSNYGYTF. The CDR3 coding sequence is TGTGCCAGCTCACCTGCGGACAGATCTAACTATGGCTACACCTTC.

The V call is TRBV29-1, the J call TRBJ1-2; 10 bases are a match to TRBD1. Germline lookup yields CDR1 SQVTM and CDR2 ANQGSEA. V lost 4 bases, J lost 7 bases, and 12 bases stayed unmatched. The CDR3 covers 15 residues. In DNA, the CDR3 is TGCAGCGTTGGACCTAATGGGGACAGGGGAGTTGGCTACACCTTC. It encodes CSVGPNGDRGVGYTF. The full variable domain, completed using reference TRBV29-1 and TRBJ1-2, is SAVISQKPSRDICQRGTSLTIQCQVDSQVTMMFWYRQQPGQSLTLIATANQGSEATYESGFVIDKFPISRPNLTFSTLTVSNMSPEDSSIYLCSVGPNGDRGVGYTFGSGTRLTVV.

The V call is TRBV10-3, the J call TRBJ2-3; the D is unclear. Germline V CDR1 and CDR2: ENHRY, SYGVKD. V shed 6 bases and J shed 1 base, with 5 bases lying between them. The CDR3 has 12 amino acids. The CDR3: CAISLRTDTQYF. DNA for the CDR3: TGTGCCATCAGCCTCCGCACAGATACGCAGTATTTT.

The J gene is TRBJ2-1, the V gene TRBV7-9; D uncertain. The CDR3 runs to 13 residues. Germline V gives CDR1 SEHNR, CDR2 FQNEAQ (reference sequence). V was cut by 1 base and J by 7 bases, with 8 bases left in between. The CDR3 loop is CASSLGPGNEQFF. CDR3 sequence (DNA): TGTGCCAGCAGCTTAGGGCCCGGGAATGAGCAGTTCTTC.

The genes are TRBV2 and TRBJ2-1; TRBD1 aligns across 9 bases. Germline CDR1 reads SNHLY; CDR2 reads FYNNEI. The CDR3 spans 15 residues. Unmatched junction bases numbered 4, after V lost 3 bases and J lost 4 bases. The DNA for the CDR3 is TGTGCCAGCAGTGAGGGGACAGGGACTTACAATGAGCAGTTCTTC. The encoded protein is CASSEGTGTYNEQFF. The full variable domain, its missing parts supplied by reference TRBV2 and TRBJ2-1, is EPEVTQTPSHQVTQMGQEVILRCVPISNHLYFYWYRQILGQKVEFLVSFYNNEISEKSEIFDDQFSVERPDGSNFTLKIRSTKLEDSAMYFCASSEGTGTYNEQFFGPGTRLTVL.

The chain combines TRBV28 with TRBJ1-1; no reliable D call. CDR1 MDHEN and CDR2 SYDVKM come from the germline V gene. V shed 7 bases and J shed 8 bases, with 17 bases lying between them. This CDR3 contains 13 residues. The CDR3 bases are TGTGCCAGCACCCTCCGAACAACTACCGAAGCTTTCTTT. This translates into CASTLRTTTEAFF. The full variable domain, its missing parts supplied by reference TRBV28 and TRBJ1-1, is DVKVTQSSRYLVKRTGEKVFLECVQDMDHENMFWYRQDPGLGLRLIYFSYDVKMKEKGDIPEGYSVSREKKERFSLILESASTNQTSMYLCASTLRTTTEAFFGQGTRLTVV.

This CDR3 is CASAGQGNQPQHF. The DNA for the CDR3 is TGTGCCTCCGCGGGACAGGGCAATCAGCCCCAGCATTTT. V usage is TRBV19 and J usage is TRBJ1-5, with 8 bases lining up with TRBD1. Germline-derived CDR1 and CDR2 are LNHDA and SQIVND (reference sequence). The length of the CDR3 is 13 residues. J lost 2 bases, V lost 11 bases, and 5 bases had no gene match.

In this sample, this clone turned up once. The chain uses TRBV5-1 and TRBJ2-5; the match to TRBD2 covers 10 bases. Germline-derived CDR1 and CDR2 are SGHRS and YFSETQ. The CDR3 loop spans 16 amino acids. With V trimmed by 5 bases and J by 2 bases, 9 bases remained unmatched. The chain's CDR3 is CASSSISGGNQETQYF. CDR3 bases: TGCGCCAGCAGTTCCATTAGCGGGGGGAATCAAGAGACCCAGTACTTC.

J is TRBJ2-2 and V is TRBV19; no firm D call. Germline lookup yields CDR1 LNHDA and CDR2 SQIVND (reference sequence). V was pared by 10 bases and J by 0 bases, with 9 bases between. CDR3 length: 13 residues. The CDR3 protein is CATSPANTGELFF. The CDR3 DNA sequence: TGTGCCACGAGCCCCGCGAACACCGGGGAGCTGTTTTTT.

This clone was picked up one time. The V call is TRBV18, the J call TRBJ1-1, with D unclear. The germline V gene encodes CDR1 KGHSH and CDR2 LQKENI. The CDR3 has 15 amino acids. Trimming cost V 0 bases and J 0 bases, with 8 bases left between them. CDR3 sequence: CASSPPPVLNTEAFF. CDR3 bases: TGTGCCAGCTCACCACCGCCGGTCTTGAACACTGAAGCTTTCTTT.

The V call is TRBV5-4, the J call TRBJ1-5; D call uncertain. Germline values: CDR1 SGHNT, CDR2 YYREEE (reference sequence). Trimming removed 0 bases from V and 0 bases from J, with 7 bases in between. This CDR3 is 15 amino acids long. For the CDR3, the DNA is TGTGCCAGCAGCTTGGGGGCAGCTAGCAATCAGCCCCAGCATTTT. Translated: CASSLGAASNQPQHF.

The CDR3 bases are TGTGCCAGCAGCCACGGGACAGGTGTTTACGAGCAGTACTTC. Residues: CASSHGTGVYEQYF. The J gene is TRBJ2-7, the V gene TRBV14, with 8 positions matching TRBD1. Per the germline V gene, CDR1 is SGHDN and CDR2 is FVKESK. The CDR3 loop spans 14 amino acids. Trimming at V came to 3 bases and at J to 4 bases, leaving 5 bases not matched to a gene. The whole variable domain, filled in from reference TRBV14 and TRBJ2-7, reads EAGVTQFPSHSVIEKGQTVTLRCDPISGHDNLYWYRRVMGKEIKFLLHFVKESKQDESGMPNNRFLAERTGGTYSTLKVQPAELEDSGVYFCASSHGTGVYEQYFGPGTRLTVT.

V gene TRBV30 combines with J gene TRBJ2-1; TRBD2 aligns across 7 bases. Germline CDR1 reads GTSNPN; CDR2 reads SVGIG (reference sequence). The CDR3 runs 11 residues. V shed 5 bases, J shed 6 bases, and the junction held 1 base outside the gene matches. The CDR3 sequence: CAWWGGNEQFF. CDR3 DNA: TGTGCCTGGTGGGGGGGCAATGAGCAGTTCTTC.

For the CDR3, the DNA is TGTGCCAGCAGTGCCCTTTGGCAGGAGAACACCGGGGAGCTGTTTTTT. Translating it yields CASSALWQENTGELFF. This chain links TRBV6-4 with TRBJ2-2; unclear D gene. The V gene's germline CDR1 is MRHNA and CDR2 SNTAGT. Trimming took off 4 bases at V and 1 base at J, with 13 bases between the two ends. CDR3 length equals 16 residues.

The CDR3 here is CASSGGQSSYNEQFF. DNA for the CDR3: TGTGCCAGCAGCGGGGGACAGAGCTCCTACAATGAGCAGTTCTTC. The chain combines TRBV11-2 with TRBJ2-1; 7 nucleotides agree with TRBD1. The CDR3 has 15 amino acids. The trim removed 5 bases at V and 0 bases at J, leaving 4 bases unmatched. The V gene's germline CDR1 is SGHAT and CDR2 FQNNGV. The full variable domain, with the rest looked up from reference TRBV11-2 and TRBJ2-1, is EAGVAQSPRYKIIEKRQSVAFWCNPISGHATLYWYQQILGQGPKLLIQFQNNGVVDDSQLPKDRFSAERLKGVDSTLKIQPAKLEDSAVYLCASSGGQSSYNEQFFGPGTRLTVL.

The chain combines TRBV19 with TRBJ2-1; 16 bases agree with TRBD2. Trimming removed 5 bases from V and 4 bases from J; junction bases left unmatched: 17. CDR1 is LNHDA and CDR2 is SQIVND in the germline V gene (reference sequence). The length of the CDR3 is 21 residues. This CDR3 reads CASSPPPGLAGGALGYNEQFF. CDR3 in DNA: TGTGCCAGTAGTCCACCCCCGGGACTAGCGGGAGGGGCCCTAGGGTACAATGAGCAGTTCTTC. The variable domain in full, with the rest retrieved from reference TRBV19 and TRBJ2-1, is DGGITQSPKYLFRKEGQNVTLSCEQNLNHDAMYWYRQDPGQGLRLIYYSQIVNDFQKGDIAEGYSVSREKKESFPLTVTSAQKNPTAFYLCASSPPPGLAGGALGYNEQFFGPGTRLTVL.

V gene TRBV9 combines with J gene TRBJ2-3; D is undetermined. This CDR3 has 13 amino acids. V shed 2 bases and J shed 0 bases, with 4 bases lying between them. Germline CDR1 is SGDLS and CDR2 is YYNGEE. CDR3 region: CASSVRSTDTQYF. CDR3 nucleotides: TGTGCCAGCAGCGTGCGCAGCACAGATACGCAGTATTTT.

The chain couples TRBV5-6 to TRBJ2-3; tentative D call: TRBD1 (5 bases). The length of the CDR3 is 13 residues. Per germline, CDR1 SGHDT and CDR2 YYEEEE. V was pared by 0 bases and J by 4 bases, with 6 bases between. CDR3 DNA sequence: TGTGCCAGCAGCTTGGGGGGCCCAGATACGCAGTATTTT. Translating gives CASSLGGPDTQYF.

The rearrangement links TRBV7-8 to TRBJ2-3, with D maybe TRBD2 (6 bases). Germline V lookup: CDR1 SGHVS, CDR2 FQNEAQ. The CDR3 consists of 15 residues. The V gene lost 3 bases and the J gene lost 8 bases, with 18 bases spanning the gap. DNA for the CDR3: TGTGCCAGCAGCTTCATTGCGGGGCCGCGGGGTACGCAGTATTTT. Translation gives CASSFIAGPRGTQYF.

The chain links TRBV4-3 to TRBJ2-7; no firm D call. This CDR3 has 15 amino acids. Trimming removed 0 bases at V and 3 bases at J, with 12 bases between. Germline loops: CDR1 LGHNA, CDR2 YSLEER. The CDR3 loop is CASSQEVGKHYEQYF. The CDR3, as DNA: TGCGCCAGCAGCCAAGAAGTGGGCAAGCACTACGAGCAGTACTTC.

This chain joins TRBV5-4 and TRBJ2-7; possibly TRBD2 for D (6 bases). Germline CDR1 and CDR2: SGHNT and YYREEE (reference sequence). The CDR3 spans 15 residues. With 6 bases removed from V and 2 bases from J, the gap between germline ends came to 18 bases. The CDR3 nucleotides are TGTGCCAGCACGCTGGAGGGGCGGATCGCCTACGAGCAGTACTTC. Protein: CASTLEGRIAYEQYF. Drawing the rest from reference TRBV5-4 and TRBJ2-7, the complete variable domain is ETGVTQSPTHLIKTRGQQVTLRCSSQSGHNTVSWYQQALGQGPQFIFQYYREEENGRGNFPPRFSGLQFPNYSSELNVNALELDDSALYLCASTLEGRIAYEQYFGPGTRLTVT.